A selection of T cell receptor beta chains follows, all from one sample in a study of blood T cell repertoires in COVID-19. The data were produced by immunoSEQ multiplex PCR, yet TCRdb's version contains in-frame clones alone and is incomplete. The sample includes 200,000 to 250,000 clones, around 86% of them seen just once. The specimen was PBMCs or T cells enriched from blood (not recorded which). All receptors come from a man aged 25 to 45 in a cohort exposed to, infected with or recovered from COVID-19 (not recorded which). The CDR3 runs from the conserved cysteine through the conserved F or W. D genes are given only for firm matches. A row's size may be missing; if present it is once, few, many or a size class.

clone_size j_call v_call d_call cdr3_aa cdr3_nt
- TRBJ1-2 TRBV6-5 - CASRILEVSNYGYTF TGTGCCAGCAGGATACTCGAGGTCTCTAACTATGGCTACACCTTC
- TRBJ1-2 TRBV28 TRBD1 CASLEGLGQGLNYGYTF TGTGCCAGCCTGGAGGGACTCGGACAGGGACTTAACTATGGCTACACCTTC
- TRBJ1-1 TRBV4-1 - CASSFSTGRDAFF TGCGCCAGCAGCTTTTCGACGGGGAGGGACGCTTTCTTT
- TRBJ2-7 TRBV27 TRBD2 CASSPPGLAGAEQYF TGTGCCAGCAGTCCCCCGGGACTAGCGGGAGCCGAGCAGTACTTC
- TRBJ2-7 TRBV6-2/TRBV6-3 TRBD2 CASSYSIPAGRGSYEQYF TGTGCCAGCAGTTACTCTATTCCAGCGGGACGGGGCTCCTACGAGCAGTACTTC
- TRBJ1-3 TRBV9 - CASSAGQGNTIYF TGTGCCAGCAGCGCTGGACAGGGAAACACCATATATTTT
once TRBJ2-3 TRBV7-2 - CASSPQGTDTQYF TGTGCCAGCAGCCCTCAGGGCACAGATACGCAGTATTTT
- TRBJ2-2 TRBV7-2 - CASSSGLLNTGELFF TGTGCCAGCAGCTCGGGACTCCTGAACACCGGGGAGCTGTTTTTT
- TRBJ2-7 TRBV5-3 - CARRTAAYEQYF TGTGCCAGAAGAACAGCAGCCTACGAGCAGTACTTC
- TRBJ2-7 TRBV15 TRBD1 CATSRGEGTGTRDEQYF TGTGCCACCAGTAGAGGGGAGGGGACAGGGACACGTGACGAGCAGTACTTC
- TRBJ2-5 TRBV5-1 - CASSLASGGQETQYF TGCGCCAGCAGCTTGGCGTCCGGAGGCCAAGAGACCCAGTACTTC
- TRBJ2-1 TRBV7-9 - CASREGQGNEQFF TGTGCCAGCAGGGAGGGCCAGGGCAATGAGCAGTTCTTC
- TRBJ2-2 TRBV7-3 - CASSLTFGFRTGELFF TGTGCCAGCAGCTTAACGTTCGGTTTCCGCACCGGGGAGCTGTTTTTT
- TRBJ1-5 TRBV10-1 TRBD1 CASSRTGDSNQPQHF TGCGCCAGCAGTAGGACAGGGGACAGCAATCAGCCCCAGCATTTT
- TRBJ1-3 TRBV9 TRBD1 CASSVGGRGYGNTIYF TGTGCCAGCAGCGTAGGGGGCAGGGGGTATGGAAACACCATATATTTT
- TRBJ2-3 TRBV9 - CASSVGKTAIDTQYF TGTGCCAGCAGCGTAGGGAAGACAGCCATAGATACGCAGTATTTT
- TRBJ1-1 TRBV12-3/TRBV12-4 TRBD1 CASSAQGWEAFF TGTGCCAGCAGCGCACAGGGGTGGGAAGCTTTCTTT
- TRBJ2-2 TRBV5-1 - CASSQALENTGELFF TGCGCCAGCAGCCAAGCACTAGAGAACACCGGGGAGCTGTTTTTT
- TRBJ2-5 TRBV7-9 TRBD1 CASSLGTGGETQYF TGTGCCAGCAGCCTCGGGACAGGCGGAGAGACCCAGTACTTC
once TRBJ2-6 TRBV4-3 TRBD1 CASSQDGTGGGANVLTF TGCGCCAGCAGCCAAGATGGGACAGGCGGTGGGGCCAACGTCCTGACTTTC
- TRBJ2-5 TRBV5-1 TRBD2 CASSLHLAGPQETQYF TGCGCCAGCAGCTTGCACCTAGCGGGGCCTCAAGAGACCCAGTACTTC
- TRBJ1-5 TRBV28 - CASNGRGNQPQHF TGTGCCAGCAACGGCAGGGGCAATCAGCCCCAGCATTTT
- TRBJ2-1 TRBV7-8 TRBD2 CASSSPLAGREQFF TGTGCCAGCAGCTCTCCACTAGCGGGACGTGAGCAGTTCTTC
- TRBJ2-1 TRBV18 TRBD1 CASSPLDRGKQFF TGTGCCAGCTCACCCTTAGACAGGGGGAAGCAGTTCTTC
- TRBJ1-5 TRBV19 - CASSIGRGSNQPQHF TGTGCCAGTAGTATAGGCCGAGGGAGCAATCAGCCCCAGCATTTT
many TRBJ2-2 TRBV11-2 - CASSSMGANTGELFF TGTGCCAGCAGCTCCATGGGCGCGAACACCGGGGAGCTGTTTTTT
- TRBJ1-5 TRBV5-1 - CASSETGQRDQPQHF TGCGCCAGCAGCGAAACAGGGCAAAGGGATCAGCCCCAGCATTTT
- TRBJ1-1 TRBV21-1 - CASSSRVGSQVNTEAFF TGTGCCAGCAGCAGCCGAGTGGGGTCACAGGTGAACACTGAAGCTTTCTTT
- TRBJ2-7 TRBV11-2 TRBD1 CASRSFSGQGDEQYF TGTGCCAGCAGATCTTTTTCGGGACAGGGCGACGAGCAGTACTTC
- TRBJ2-1 TRBV5-1 TRBD1 CASSSETGVVGEQFF TGCGCCAGCAGCTCGGAGACAGGGGTGGTTGGTGAGCAGTTCTTC
- TRBJ2-5 TRBV6-2/TRBV6-3 - CASSDRQQGRQETQYF TGTGCCAGCAGTGACAGGCAACAGGGACGGCAAGAGACCCAGTACTTC
- TRBJ2-2 TRBV11-3 - CASGATQRAGELFF TGTGCCAGCGGAGCAACTCAGCGGGCCGGGGAGCTGTTTTTT
once TRBJ2-1 TRBV19 TRBD1 CASSIIGQGRDNEQFF TGTGCCAGTAGTATTATTGGACAGGGGCGAGACAATGAGCAGTTCTTC
once TRBJ2-5 TRBV11-2 - CASSWGPLGTQYF TGTGCCAGCAGCTGGGGCCCCCTCGGGACCCAGTACTTC
- TRBJ2-3 TRBV28 - CASNNQRRGGTDTQYF TGTGCCAGCAATAATCAACGCCGGGGTGGCACAGATACGCAGTATTTT
- TRBJ2-1 TRBV19 TRBD2 CASSILAGVGNEQFF TGTGCCAGTAGTATTCTAGCGGGAGTGGGAAATGAGCAGTTCTTC
- TRBJ2-7 TRBV7-2 TRBD2 CASSLGPSGTYEQYF TGTGCCAGCAGCTTAGGCCCTAGCGGGACCTACGAGCAGTACTTC